One and the same sample provided the 8 T cell receptor beta chains below, sequenced in a study of CD8 T cells in Susac syndrome. A quantity of about 0.5 to 1 ug RNA underwent reverse transcription using random hexamers. MiXCR, applied by TCRdb to the immunoSEQ multiplex PCR reads, yields one record per CDR3 protein. The top ten hold around 0.5% of the sample, which has 75,000 to 95,000 distinct CDR3 sequences, around 90% seen once. Sequencing input: CD8+ T cells from PBMCs. Receptors were obtained from a human donor with multiple sclerosis.

This chain connects TRBV11-2 to TRBJ2-3, with D perhaps TRBD2 (5 bases). This CDR3 is built from 15 residues. Trimming stripped 10 bases from V and 1 base from J, with 18 bases between. Germline CDR1 SGHAT, CDR2 FQNNGV. The CDR3: CATERSSMGTDTQYF. The CDR3 DNA sequence: TGTGCCACTGAGCGGAGCTCTATGGGCACAGATACGCAGTATTTT.

The V gene is TRBV12-3 or TRBV12-4, the J gene TRBJ1-5; D is undetermined. This CDR3 has 14 residues. Trimming removed 1 base from V and 6 bases from J, with 10 bases in between. CDR3 sequence: CASSLGGSGQPQHF. Written as DNA, the CDR3 is TGTGCCAGCAGTTTAGGAGGGTCCGGTCAGCCCCAGCATTTT.

The chain has TRBV4-1 and TRBJ2-1; 12 bases are shared with TRBD2. V lost 3 bases, J lost 4 bases, and 4 bases stayed unmatched. Per germline, CDR1 MGHRA and CDR2 YSYEKL. The CDR3 has 16 residues. CDR3: CASSQGGLAGYNEQFF. The CDR3 nucleotides are TGCGCCAGCAGCCAGGGAGGACTAGCGGGGTACAATGAGCAGTTCTTC.

The rearrangement links TRBV5-6 to TRBJ1-1; D call uncertain. In germline, CDR1 is SGHDT, CDR2 YYEEEE. Trimming took 0 bases from V and 5 from J, leaving 2 bases between them. The length of the CDR3 is 11 residues. CDR3 sequence (DNA): TGTGCCAGCAGCTTGGAGACTGAAGCTTTCTTT. This gives the protein CASSLETEAFF. The whole variable domain, filled in from reference TRBV5-6 and TRBJ1-1, reads DAGVTQSPTHLIKTRGQQVTLRCSPKSGHDTVSWYQQALGQGPQFIFQYYEEEERQRGNFPDRFSGHQFPNYSSELNVNALLLGDSALYLCASSLETEAFFGQGTRLTVV.

The V gene is TRBV4-3, the J gene TRBJ2-3, with D unclear. The CDR3 has 15 amino acids. The germline CDR1 and CDR2 sequences are LGHNA and YSLEER. Between the trimmed V and J ends, which lost 0 bases and 1 base, there was a span of 8 bases. The CDR3: CASSQDEVGTDTQYF. CDR3 nucleotide sequence: TGCGCCAGCAGCCAAGACGAGGTTGGCACAGATACGCAGTATTTT.

The V call is TRBV28, the J call TRBJ2-7, with D perhaps matching TRBD1 (5 bases). The CDR3 is 14 amino acids. Germline V gene data show CDR1 as MDHEN and CDR2 as SYDVKM. With 3 bases removed from V and 6 bases from J, the gap between germline ends came to 15 bases. The CDR3 DNA sequence: TGTGCCAGCAGTTTGCGGCAGGGAATGTCCGAGCAGTACTTC. It translates to CASSLRQGMSEQYF.

The rearrangement links TRBV6-1 to TRBJ2-1; 8 nucleotides agree with TRBD2. V shed 8 bases and J 6 bases; nucleotides not matched to a gene: 15. The CDR3 runs to 16 residues. The germline V gene has CDR1 MNHNS and CDR2 SASEGT. Here the CDR3 reads CASRMVAGIFGNEQFF. For the CDR3, the DNA is TGTGCCAGCCGGATGGTAGCGGGGATTTTTGGCAATGAGCAGTTCTTC.

This clonotype was detected a few times. The chain joins TRBV19 to TRBJ2-2; the D is unclear. V lost 3 bases to trimming and J lost 10 bases, with 12 bases between them. Germline values: CDR1 LNHDA, CDR2 SQIVND (reference sequence). This CDR3 comprises 13 residues. This CDR3 is CASSISGGLELFF. The CDR3 DNA reads TGTGCCAGTAGTATTTCGGGCGGCCTGGAGCTGTTTTTT. Full variable domain (rest looked up from reference TRBV19 and TRBJ2-2): DGGITQSPKYLFRKEGQNVTLSCEQNLNHDAMYWYRQDPGQGLRLIYYSQIVNDFQKGDIAEGYSVSREKKESFPLTVTSAQKNPTAFYLCASSISGGLELFFGEGSRLTVL.